Listed below are T cell receptor beta chains from one sample, sequenced in a study of blood T cell repertoires in COVID-19. The repertoire was sequenced with immunoSEQ multiplex PCR; TCRdb's copy has only in-frame clones and lacks some. The table has approximately 230,000 clones, approximately 88% seen once. Material for sequencing was peripheral blood. Receptor source: a woman younger than 45 with COVID-19, enrolled during active disease. Both conserved end residues are part of each CDR3. D genes are given only for firm matches. Clone size is stated in some rows and not others, as once, few, many or a class when expanded.

j_gene,d_gene,abundance,v_gene,CDR3aa,CDR3nt
TRBJ2-3,TRBD1,-,TRBV29-1,CSVEGTTGDTQYF,TGCAGCGTTGAAGGAACGACAGGGGATACGCAGTATTTT
TRBJ2-1,-,-,TRBV2,CASSTTGNSEQFF,TGTGCCAGCAGCACTACAGGGAACAGTGAGCAGTTCTTC
TRBJ1-5,-,-,TRBV7-9,CASSSGYQPQHF,TGTGCCAGCAGCTCCGGTTACCAGCCCCAGCATTTT
TRBJ2-5,TRBD1,-,TRBV4-1,CASSQTTGVETQYF,TGCGCCAGCAGCCAGACAACAGGGGTTGAGACCCAGTACTTC
TRBJ2-5,TRBD2,-,TRBV24-1,CATRGGLAGQETQYF,TGTGCCACCCGTGGTGGACTAGCGGGACAAGAGACCCAGTACTTC
TRBJ1-4,TRBD1,-,TRBV2,CASIRSTGVNEKLFF,TGTGCCAGCATAAGGTCGACAGGGGTAAATGAAAAACTGTTTTTT
TRBJ2-3,TRBD2,-,TRBV11-3,CASSLAGYLAGGGDTQYF,TGTGCCAGCAGCTTAGCGGGCTACTTAGCGGGAGGTGGGGATACGCAGTATTTT
TRBJ2-5,TRBD1,-,TRBV6-2/TRBV6-3,CASSWQGAQETQYF,TGTGCCAGCAGTTGGCAGGGGGCCCAAGAGACCCAGTACTTC
TRBJ1-3,-,-,TRBV3-1/TRBV3-2,CASSQILVSSGNTIYF,TGTGCCAGCAGCCAAATATTAGTAAGCTCTGGAAACACCATATATTTT
TRBJ1-2,-,once,TRBV29-1,CSVLLSGNYGYTF,TGCAGCGTCCTTTTATCGGGGAACTATGGCTACACCTTC
TRBJ1-5,-,once,TRBV12-5,CASGLSPGPGPQHF,TGTGCTAGTGGTTTGTCGCCAGGCCCAGGGCCCCAGCATTTT
TRBJ2-5,TRBD1,-,TRBV19,CASSAGTGQGARETQYF,TGTGCCAGTAGCGCCGGAACGGGACAGGGGGCGCGGGAGACCCAGTACTTC
TRBJ1-1,TRBD1,-,TRBV6-5,CASSKTGRNTEAFF,TGTGCCAGCAGTAAGACAGGGAGGAACACTGAAGCTTTCTTT
TRBJ2-7,TRBD1,-,TRBV7-2,CASSFGQGGEQYF,TGTGCCAGCAGCTTCGGACAGGGCGGTGAGCAGTACTTC
TRBJ1-1,TRBD1,-,TRBV5-6,CASSLDRGRVRNTEAFF,TGTGCCAGCAGCTTGGACAGGGGGCGCGTAAGGAACACTGAAGCTTTCTTT
TRBJ2-3,TRBD2,-,TRBV5-6,CASSFSGTSGGPYTDTQYF,TGTGCCAGCAGCTTTTCCGGGACTAGCGGGGGGCCTTACACAGATACGCAGTATTTT
TRBJ2-2,-,-,TRBV4-3,CASSQDSRIGELFF,TGCGCCAGCAGCCAAGATTCTAGGATCGGGGAGCTGTTTTTT
TRBJ1-6,TRBD1,-,TRBV5-4,CASRSGTGINSPLHF,TGTGCCAGCAGGAGCGGGACAGGGATCAATTCACCCCTCCACTTT
TRBJ2-7,-,-,TRBV4-1,CASSQVQGYEQYF,TGCGCCAGCAGCCAAGTACAGGGCTACGAGCAGTACTTC
TRBJ1-1,-,-,TRBV7-2,CASSLGGPNTEAFF,TGTGCCAGCAGCTTAGGGGGGCCGAACACTGAAGCTTTCTTT
TRBJ1-1,-,-,TRBV4-1,CASSHGSQVNTEAFF,TGCGCCAGCAGCCATGGGAGCCAGGTCAACACTGAAGCTTTCTTT
TRBJ2-7,-,-,TRBV10-2,CASSRTSYEQYF,TGCGCCAGCAGCAGGACTTCCTACGAGCAGTACTTC
TRBJ2-3,-,-,TRBV7-9,CASSANKNTQYF,TGTGCCAGCAGCGCGAATAAGAATACGCAGTATTTT
TRBJ2-5,TRBD1,once,TRBV18,CASSPTVTGYQETQYF,TGTGCCAGCTCACCTACGGTGACAGGGTATCAAGAGACCCAGTACTTC
TRBJ1-4,-,-,TRBV10-3,CAISGGVNEKLFF,TGTGCCATCAGTGGGGGGGTTAATGAAAAACTGTTTTTT
TRBJ2-1,-,-,TRBV20-1,CSASATYNEQFF,TGCAGTGCTAGTGCCACTTACAATGAGCAGTTCTTC
TRBJ2-5,-,-,TRBV7-8,CASSLGFIRQGVGETQYF,TGTGCCAGCAGCTTAGGTTTTATTCGTCAGGGCGTGGGGGAGACCCAGTACTTC
TRBJ1-3,-,-,TRBV6-5,CASSSFQGSGNTIYF,TGTGCCAGCAGTAGTTTCCAGGGCTCGGGAAACACCATATATTTT
TRBJ2-6,-,once,TRBV9,CASSVTGRPSSSGANVLTF,TGTGCCAGCAGCGTTACAGGTAGGCCCTCAAGCTCTGGGGCCAACGTCCTGACTTTC
TRBJ2-1,-,-,TRBV18,CASSPGQNLYNEQFF,TGTGCCAGCTCCCCCGGACAGAACCTATACAATGAGCAGTTCTTC
TRBJ2-2,TRBD2,-,TRBV27,CASSSSTSANTGELFF,TGTGCCAGCAGCTCTTCGACTAGCGCGAACACCGGGGAGCTGTTTTTT
TRBJ2-1,TRBD2,once,TRBV7-2,CASSLEGPQAGLQFF,TGTGCCAGCAGCTTAGAGGGCCCTCAAGCGGGATTGCAGTTCTTC
TRBJ1-1,-,-,TRBV10-3,CATRHEGNTEAFF,TGTGCCACCCGCCACGAGGGGAACACTGAAGCTTTCTTT
TRBJ2-5,-,-,TRBV29-1,CSVEDLETQYF,TGCAGCGTTGAAGATCTAGAGACCCAGTACTTC
TRBJ2-1,-,-,TRBV19,CASSIEGGPYNEQFF,TGTGCCAGTAGTATCGAGGGTGGACCCTACAATGAGCAGTTCTTC
TRBJ2-4,-,few,TRBV12-3/TRBV12-4,CASSFGGKNIQYF,TGTGCCAGCAGTTTCGGGGGAAAAAACATTCAGTACTTC
TRBJ2-5,TRBD2,-,TRBV4-1,CASSHDTSGGDWTQYF,TGCGCCAGCAGCCATGATACTAGCGGGGGGGACTGGACCCAGTACTTC
TRBJ2-1,TRBD1,-,TRBV29-1,CSVRPTGGEQFF,TGCAGCGTTCGGCCGACAGGGGGAGAGCAGTTCTTC
TRBJ2-7,TRBD1,-,TRBV15,CATSPEQGAWYEQYF,TGTGCCACCAGCCCCGAACAGGGGGCTTGGTACGAGCAGTACTTC
TRBJ2-7,TRBD1,-,TRBV2,CASSVAGGSYEQYF,TGTGCCAGCAGTGTGGCAGGGGGCTCCTACGAGCAGTACTTC
TRBJ2-3,TRBD2,-,TRBV18,CASSPFSGSLDTQYF,TGTGCCAGCTCACCATTCAGCGGGAGTTTGGATACGCAGTATTTT
TRBJ1-2,-,-,TRBV3-1/TRBV3-2,CASSQGPFTGYTF,TGTGCCAGCAGCCAGGGGCCTTTTACGGGCTACACCTTC
TRBJ1-2,-,-,TRBV6-5,CASSNTYGYTF,TGTGCCAGCAGCAACACCTATGGCTACACCTTC
TRBJ1-1,-,-,TRBV5-1,CASTEGFMNTEAFF,TGCGCCAGCACGGAGGGGTTCATGAACACTGAAGCTTTCTTT
TRBJ2-7,TRBD1,-,TRBV29-1,CSVEEDRSYEQYF,TGCAGCGTTGAAGAGGACAGGTCCTACGAGCAGTACTTC
TRBJ2-5,-,-,TRBV11-3,CASSRQIQETQYF,TGTGCCAGCAGCCGACAGATACAAGAGACCCAGTACTTC
TRBJ1-4,-,-,TRBV7-2,CASSLGRGAEKLFF,TGTGCCAGCAGCTTAGGCCGGGGGGCGGAAAAACTGTTTTTT
TRBJ2-3,-,-,TRBV12-5,CASGPSPADTQYF,TGTGCTAGTGGTCCGTCCCCAGCAGATACGCAGTATTTT
TRBJ1-4,-,-,TRBV12-3/TRBV12-4,CASSPNEKLFF,TGTGCCAGCAGCCCAAATGAAAAACTGTTTTTT
TRBJ1-1,-,-,TRBV10-2,CASRVGGRNTEAFF,TGCGCCAGCAGGGTCGGAGGGCGGAACACTGAAGCTTTCTTT
TRBJ1-5,TRBD1,-,TRBV5-6,CASSLGTGPYSNQPQHF,TGTGCCAGCAGCTTGGGGACAGGCCCGTATAGCAATCAGCCCCAGCATTTT
TRBJ2-3,-,-,TRBV6-2/TRBV6-3,CASSYGRTGTDTQYF,TGTGCCAGCAGTTACGGTAGAACAGGGACAGATACGCAGTATTTT
TRBJ2-7,TRBD2,-,TRBV28,CASSPGGGDYEQYF,TGTGCCAGCAGCCCTGGCGGGGGGGACTACGAGCAGTACTTC
TRBJ1-1,-,-,TRBV29-1,CSVSGVGDTEAFF,TGCAGCGTTTCAGGGGTGGGGGACACTGAAGCTTTCTTT
TRBJ1-2,-,few,TRBV4-2,CASSQGAGFDYGYTF,TGTGCCAGCAGCCAAGGGGCAGGGTTCGACTATGGCTACACCTTC
TRBJ2-3,TRBD2,-,TRBV6-5,CASSPVLAGGSEYF,TGTGCCAGCAGCCCCGTACTAGCGGGGGGCTCTGAGTATTTT
TRBJ2-7,TRBD1,once,TRBV6-5,CASSYSGTGVSYEQYF,TGTGCCAGCAGTTACTCCGGGACAGGGGTTTCCTACGAGCAGTACTTC
TRBJ2-2,-,-,TRBV19,CASSIFGQNTGELFF,TGTGCCAGTAGTATTTTCGGACAGAACACCGGGGAGCTGTTTTTT